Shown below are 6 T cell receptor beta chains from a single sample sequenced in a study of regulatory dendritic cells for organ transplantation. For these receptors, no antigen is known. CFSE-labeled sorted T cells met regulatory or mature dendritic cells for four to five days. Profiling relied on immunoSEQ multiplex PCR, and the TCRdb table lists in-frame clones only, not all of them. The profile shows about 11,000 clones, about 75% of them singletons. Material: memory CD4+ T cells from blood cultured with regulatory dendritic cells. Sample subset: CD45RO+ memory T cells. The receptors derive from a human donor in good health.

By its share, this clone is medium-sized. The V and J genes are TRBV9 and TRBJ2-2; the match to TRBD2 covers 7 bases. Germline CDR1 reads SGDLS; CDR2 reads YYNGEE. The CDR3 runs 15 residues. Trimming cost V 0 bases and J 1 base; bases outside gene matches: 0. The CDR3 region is CASSVVAGNTGELFF. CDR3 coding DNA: TGTGCCAGCAGCGTAGTAGCGGGGAACACCGGGGAGCTGTTTTTT.

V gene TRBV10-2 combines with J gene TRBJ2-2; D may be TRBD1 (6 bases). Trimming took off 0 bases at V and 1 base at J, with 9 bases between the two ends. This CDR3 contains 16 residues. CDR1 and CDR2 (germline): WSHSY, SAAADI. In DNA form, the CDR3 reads TGCGCCAGCAGTGAGTCGGGACACCTGAACACCGGGGAGCTGTTTTTT. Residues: CASSESGHLNTGELFF.

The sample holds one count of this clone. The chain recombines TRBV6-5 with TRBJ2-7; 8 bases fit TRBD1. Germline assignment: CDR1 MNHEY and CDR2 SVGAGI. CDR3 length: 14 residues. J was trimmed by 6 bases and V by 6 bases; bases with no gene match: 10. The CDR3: CASSPPTGVREQYF. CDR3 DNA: TGTGCCAGCAGCCCCCCGACAGGGGTGCGCGAGCAGTACTTC.

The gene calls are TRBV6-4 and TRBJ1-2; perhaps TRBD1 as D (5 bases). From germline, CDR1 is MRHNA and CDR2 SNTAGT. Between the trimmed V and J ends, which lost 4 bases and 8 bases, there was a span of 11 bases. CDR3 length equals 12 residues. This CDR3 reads CASSGEAGGYTF. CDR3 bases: TGTGCCAGCAGTGGGGAGGCAGGGGGCTACACCTTC.

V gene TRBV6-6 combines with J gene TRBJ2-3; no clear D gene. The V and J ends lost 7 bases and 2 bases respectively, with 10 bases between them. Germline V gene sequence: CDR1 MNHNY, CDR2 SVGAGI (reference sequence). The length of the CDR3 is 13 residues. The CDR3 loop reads CASTTTYTDTQYF. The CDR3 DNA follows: TGTGCCAGCACCACTACCTACACAGATACGCAGTATTTT.

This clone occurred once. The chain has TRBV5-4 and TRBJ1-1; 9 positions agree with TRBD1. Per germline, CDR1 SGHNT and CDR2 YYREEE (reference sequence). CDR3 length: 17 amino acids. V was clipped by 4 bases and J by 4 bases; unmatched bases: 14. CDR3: CASSLPPGQGDGTEAFF. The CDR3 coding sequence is TGTGCCAGCAGCCTCCCCCCGGGACAGGGAGATGGCACTGAAGCTTTCTTT.